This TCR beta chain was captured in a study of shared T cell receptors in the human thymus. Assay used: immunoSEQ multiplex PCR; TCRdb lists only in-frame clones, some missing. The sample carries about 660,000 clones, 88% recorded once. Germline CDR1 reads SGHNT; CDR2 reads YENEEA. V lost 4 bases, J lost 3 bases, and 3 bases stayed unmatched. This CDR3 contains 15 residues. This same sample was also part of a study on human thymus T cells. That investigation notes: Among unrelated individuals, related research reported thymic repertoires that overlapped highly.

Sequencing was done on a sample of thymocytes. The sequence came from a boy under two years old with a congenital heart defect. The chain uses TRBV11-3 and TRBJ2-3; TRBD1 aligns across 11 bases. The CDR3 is CASSSRDRGTDTQYF. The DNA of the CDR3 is TGTGCCAGCAGCTCCCGGGACAGGGGGACAGATACGCAGTATTTT.